This TCR beta chain was recorded in a study of T cell responses to AZD1222 COVID-19 vaccine. Findings and limits, study-wide: It should be noted that donors were predominantly white British and more often female, and clonal diversity was possibly underestimated. Targets within unmutated variant regions were reportedly found for nearly half of spike-specific TCRs. With two AZD1222 doses given, Spike-specific TCR breadth and depth both rose. Just a handful of AZD1222 recipients tested seropositive at baseline.

As regards this clone: Its matching antigen is unknown.

Libraries were prepared by immunoSEQ multiplex PCR; TCRdb keeps only in-frame clonotypes and omits some of them. There are roughly 100,000 clones in the sample; around nine tenths occur only once, and 20% to 25% lies in the top ten. This TCR was recovered from an adult in good health. The source material was peripheral blood, sampled on day 0 of AZD1222 vaccination.

The DNA for the CDR3 is TGTGCCACCGTCTACCAAGGTAGCAATCAGCCCCAGCATTTT. This sequence encodes CATVYQGSNQPQHF. The chain couples TRBV6-5 to TRBJ1-5; no clear D gene. The CDR3 sequence is 14 residues long. Germline lookup yields CDR1 MNHEY and CDR2 SVGAGI. The V gene lost 10 bases and the J gene lost 0 bases, with 13 bases spanning the gap.